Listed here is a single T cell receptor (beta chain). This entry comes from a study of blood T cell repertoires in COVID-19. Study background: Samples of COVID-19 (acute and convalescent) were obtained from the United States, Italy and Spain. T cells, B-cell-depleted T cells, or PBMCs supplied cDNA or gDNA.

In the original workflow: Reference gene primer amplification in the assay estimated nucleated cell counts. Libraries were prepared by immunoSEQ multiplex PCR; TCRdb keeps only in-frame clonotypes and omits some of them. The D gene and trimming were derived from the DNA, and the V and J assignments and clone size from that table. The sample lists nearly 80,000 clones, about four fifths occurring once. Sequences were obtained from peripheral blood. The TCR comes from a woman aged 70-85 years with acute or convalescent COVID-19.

DNA of the CDR3: TGTGCCAGTCGAGCCACCGGGGAGCTGTTTTTT. It codes for CASRATGELFF. The V and J genes are TRBV11-3 and TRBJ2-2; D unclear. Germline CDR1 is SGHNT and CDR2 is YENEEA. With 9 bases removed from V and 4 bases from J, the gap between germline ends came to 6 bases. The length of the CDR3 is 11 residues.